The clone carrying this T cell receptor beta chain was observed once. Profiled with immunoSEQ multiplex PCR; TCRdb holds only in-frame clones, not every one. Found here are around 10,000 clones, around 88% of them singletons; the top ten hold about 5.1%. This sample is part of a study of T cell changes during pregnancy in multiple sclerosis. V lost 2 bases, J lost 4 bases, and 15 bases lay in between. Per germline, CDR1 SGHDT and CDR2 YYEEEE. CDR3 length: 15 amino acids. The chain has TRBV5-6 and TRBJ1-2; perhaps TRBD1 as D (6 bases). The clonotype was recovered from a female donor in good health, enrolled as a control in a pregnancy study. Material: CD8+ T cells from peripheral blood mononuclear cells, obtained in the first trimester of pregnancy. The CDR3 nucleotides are TGTGCCAGCAGCTTCCGTCAACAGGGCGCCTATGGCTACACCTTC. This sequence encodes CASSFRQQGAYGYTF.